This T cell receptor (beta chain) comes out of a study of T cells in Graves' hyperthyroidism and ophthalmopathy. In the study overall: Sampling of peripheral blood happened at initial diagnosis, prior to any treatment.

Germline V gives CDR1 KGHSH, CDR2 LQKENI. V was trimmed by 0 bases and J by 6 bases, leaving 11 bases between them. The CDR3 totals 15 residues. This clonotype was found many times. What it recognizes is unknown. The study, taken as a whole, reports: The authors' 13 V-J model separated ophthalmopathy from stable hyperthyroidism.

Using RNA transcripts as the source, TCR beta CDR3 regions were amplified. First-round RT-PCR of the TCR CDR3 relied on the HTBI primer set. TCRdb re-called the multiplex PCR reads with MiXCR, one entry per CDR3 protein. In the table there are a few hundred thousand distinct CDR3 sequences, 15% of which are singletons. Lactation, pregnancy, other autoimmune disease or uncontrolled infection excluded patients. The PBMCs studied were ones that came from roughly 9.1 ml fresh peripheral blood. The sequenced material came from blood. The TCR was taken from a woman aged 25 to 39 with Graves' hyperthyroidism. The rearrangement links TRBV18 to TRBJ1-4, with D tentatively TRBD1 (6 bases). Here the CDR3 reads CASSPPSRGDEKLFF. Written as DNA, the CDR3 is TGTGCCAGCTCACCACCGTCCAGGGGAGATGAAAAACTGTTTTTT.